Sequencing of this TCR beta chain was carried out in a study of Graves' ophthalmopathy and Graves' hyperthyroidism. For repertoire sequencing, the TCR beta CDR3 regions were amplified from RNA transcripts. The workflow started with a first-round RT-PCR run with HTBI primers and then moved on to a second-round multiplex PCR. TCRdb re-analysed the multiplex PCR reads in MiXCR, keeping a single row per CDR3 protein. The data contain around 1,200,000 distinct CDR3 sequences, about 36% of them seen just once; the ten biggest clones take up around 10%. The study's findings and limits: The study's model predicted ophthalmopathy progression at 70.59% sensitivity and 72% to 75% specificity.

With 2 bases removed from V and 3 bases from J, the gap between germline ends came to 19 bases. Germline V gene lookup returns CDR1 SGHTA and CDR2 FQGNSA. The CDR3 has 18 amino acids. This clonotype turned up a few times. Its antigen is not known. The sequenced sample was peripheral blood or thyroid tissue (not recorded which). This sequence joins TRBV7-2 and TRBJ1-4; D remains ambiguous. The clonotype comes from an adult man with Graves' hyperthyroidism. The CDR3 DNA reads TGTGCCAGCAGCTTACTGCTCTCTGGCACGACCCCTAATGAAAAACTGTTTTTT. This sequence encodes CASSLLLSGTTPNEKLFF.